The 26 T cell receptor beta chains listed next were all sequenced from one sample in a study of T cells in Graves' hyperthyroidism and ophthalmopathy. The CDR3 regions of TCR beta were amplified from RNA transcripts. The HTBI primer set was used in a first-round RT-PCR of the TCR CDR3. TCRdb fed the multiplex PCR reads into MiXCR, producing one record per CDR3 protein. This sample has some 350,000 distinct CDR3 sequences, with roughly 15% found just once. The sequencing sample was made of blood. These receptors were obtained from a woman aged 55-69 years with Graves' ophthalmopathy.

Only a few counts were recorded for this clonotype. The CDR3 spells CASSSLTPASTGELFF. CDR3 DNA sequence: TGTGCCAGCAGCTCATTAACACCGGCGTCGACCGGGGAGCTGTTTTTT. The chain joins TRBV5-5 to TRBJ2-2; no definite D call. The CDR3 has 16 residues. The ends were cut back, 3 bases at V and 5 bases at J, with 17 bases in the middle. The germline gives CDR1 SGHKS, CDR2 YYEKEE (reference sequence).

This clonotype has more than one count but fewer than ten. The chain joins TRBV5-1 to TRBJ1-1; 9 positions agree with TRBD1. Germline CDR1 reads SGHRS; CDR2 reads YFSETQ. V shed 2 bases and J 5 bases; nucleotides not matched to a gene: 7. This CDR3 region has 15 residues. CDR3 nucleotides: TGCGCCAGCAGCTTATTCGGACAGGGGACGACTGAAGCTTTCTTT. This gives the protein CASSLFGQGTTEAFF.

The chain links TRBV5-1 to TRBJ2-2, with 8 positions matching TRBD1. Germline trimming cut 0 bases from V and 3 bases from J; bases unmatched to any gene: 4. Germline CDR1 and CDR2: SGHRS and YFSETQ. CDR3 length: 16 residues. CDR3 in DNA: TGCGCCAGCAGCTTGGGACCGACAGGGGACACCGGGGAGCTGTTTTTT. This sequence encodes CASSLGPTGDTGELFF.

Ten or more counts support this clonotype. CDR3 nucleotides: TGCAGTTGTGGACAGTCGACGTTAAGCAATCAGCCCCAGCATTTT. Protein sequence: CSCGQSTLSNQPQHF. The J gene is TRBJ1-5, the V gene TRBV20-1; possible D gene TRBD1, 6 bases. CDR3 size: 15 residues. Germline V CDR1 and CDR2: DFQATT, SNEGSKA (reference sequence). V was pared by 8 bases and J by 1 base, with 18 bases between.

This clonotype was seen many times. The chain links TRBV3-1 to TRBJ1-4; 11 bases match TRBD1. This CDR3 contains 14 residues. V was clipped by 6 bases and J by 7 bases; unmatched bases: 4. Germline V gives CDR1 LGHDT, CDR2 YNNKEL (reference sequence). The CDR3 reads CASSRGTGGEKLFF. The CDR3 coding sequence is TGTGCCAGCAGTCGCGGGACAGGGGGTGAAAAACTGTTTTTT.

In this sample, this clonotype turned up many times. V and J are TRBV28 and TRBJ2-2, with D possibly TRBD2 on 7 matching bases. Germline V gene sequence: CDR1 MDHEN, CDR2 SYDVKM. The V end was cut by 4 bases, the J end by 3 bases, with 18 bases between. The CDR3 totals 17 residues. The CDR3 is CASSSLAGAKDTGELFF. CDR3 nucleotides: TGTGCCAGCAGTTCCCTCGCGGGGGCCAAGGACACCGGGGAGCTGTTTTTT.

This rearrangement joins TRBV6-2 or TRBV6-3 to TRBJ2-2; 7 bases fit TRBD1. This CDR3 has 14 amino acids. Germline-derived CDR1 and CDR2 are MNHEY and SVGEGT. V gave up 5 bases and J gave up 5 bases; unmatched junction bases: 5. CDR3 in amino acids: CASSETGMTGELFF. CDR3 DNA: TGTGCCAGCAGTGAGACAGGGATGACCGGGGAGCTGTTTTTT.

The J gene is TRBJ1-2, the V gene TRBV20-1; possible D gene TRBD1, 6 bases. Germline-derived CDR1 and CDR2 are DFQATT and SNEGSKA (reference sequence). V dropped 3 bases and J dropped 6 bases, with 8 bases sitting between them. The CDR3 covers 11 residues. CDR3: CSARGANGYTF. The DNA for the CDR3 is TGCAGTGCTAGGGGGGCAAATGGCTACACCTTC.

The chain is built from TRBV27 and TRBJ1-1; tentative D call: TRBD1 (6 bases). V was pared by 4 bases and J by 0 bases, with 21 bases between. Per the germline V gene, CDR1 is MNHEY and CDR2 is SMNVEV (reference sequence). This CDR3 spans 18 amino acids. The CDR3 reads CASSSQQGTITMNTEAFF. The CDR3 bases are TGTGCCAGCAGTTCCCAACAGGGAACGATAACTATGAACACTGAAGCTTTCTTT.

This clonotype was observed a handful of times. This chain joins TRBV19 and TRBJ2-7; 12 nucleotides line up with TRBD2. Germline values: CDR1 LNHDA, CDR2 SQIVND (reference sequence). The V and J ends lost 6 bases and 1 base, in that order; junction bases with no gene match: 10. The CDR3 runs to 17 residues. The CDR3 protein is CASSPTSGSGGSYEQYF. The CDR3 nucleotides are TGTGCCAGTAGCCCGACTAGCGGGAGTGGTGGTTCCTACGAGCAGTACTTC.

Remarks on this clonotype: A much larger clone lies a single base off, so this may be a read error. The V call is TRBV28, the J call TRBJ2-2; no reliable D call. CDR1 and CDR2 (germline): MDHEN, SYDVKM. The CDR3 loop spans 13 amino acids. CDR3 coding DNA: TGTGCCTGCAGAAAGGAGAACACCGGGGAGCTGTTTTTT. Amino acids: CACRKENTGELFF.

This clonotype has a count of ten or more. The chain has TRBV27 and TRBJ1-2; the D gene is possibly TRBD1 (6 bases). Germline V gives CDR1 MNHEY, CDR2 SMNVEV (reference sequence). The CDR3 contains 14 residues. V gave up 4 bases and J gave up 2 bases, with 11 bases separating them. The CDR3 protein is CASSSDRNNYGYTF. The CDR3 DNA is TGTGCCAGCAGTTCGGACAGAAACAACTATGGCTACACCTTC.

The CDR3 spells CATSDPPPGDGYTF. The CDR3 nucleotides are TGTGCCACCAGTGATCCCCCCCCAGGGGATGGCTACACCTTC. This chain joins TRBV24-1 and TRBJ1-2; a possible D gene is TRBD1 (6 bases). The CDR3 sequence is 14 residues long. The germline CDR1 and CDR2 sequences are KGHDR and SFDVKD. The ends were cut back, 3 bases at V and 6 bases at J, with 13 bases in the middle.

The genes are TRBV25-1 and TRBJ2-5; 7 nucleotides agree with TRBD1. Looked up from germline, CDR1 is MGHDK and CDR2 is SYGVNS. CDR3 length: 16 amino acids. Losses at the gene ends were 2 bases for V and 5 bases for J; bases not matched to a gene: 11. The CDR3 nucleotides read TGTGCCAGCAGTGAAATGACAGGGTTGTTCGGGGAGACCCAGTACTTC. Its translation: CASSEMTGLFGETQYF.

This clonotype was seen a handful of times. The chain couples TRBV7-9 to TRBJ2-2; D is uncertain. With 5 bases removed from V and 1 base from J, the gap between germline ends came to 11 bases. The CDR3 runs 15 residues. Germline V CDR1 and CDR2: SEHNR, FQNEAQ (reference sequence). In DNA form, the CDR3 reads TGTGCCAGCAGCGTTAACGACTTGAACACCGGGGAGCTGTTTTTT. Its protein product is CASSVNDLNTGELFF.

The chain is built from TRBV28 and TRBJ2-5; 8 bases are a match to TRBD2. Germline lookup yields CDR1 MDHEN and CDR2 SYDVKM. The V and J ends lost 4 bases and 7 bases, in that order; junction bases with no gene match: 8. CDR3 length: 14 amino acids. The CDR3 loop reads CASSSFDRGGTQYF. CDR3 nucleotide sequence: TGTGCCAGCAGTTCTTTCGACCGGGGGGGGACCCAGTACTTC.

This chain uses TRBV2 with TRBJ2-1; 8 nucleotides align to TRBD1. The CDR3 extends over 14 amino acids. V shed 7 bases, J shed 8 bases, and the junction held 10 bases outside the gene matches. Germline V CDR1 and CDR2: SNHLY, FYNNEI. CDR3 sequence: CASNIRTGSHEQFF. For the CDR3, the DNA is TGTGCCAGCAATATAAGGACAGGGTCTCATGAGCAGTTCTTC. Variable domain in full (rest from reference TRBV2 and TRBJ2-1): EPEVTQTPSHQVTQMGQEVILRCVPISNHLYFYWYRQILGQKVEFLVSFYNNEISEKSEIFDDQFSVERPDGSNFTLKIRSTKLEDSAMYFCASNIRTGSHEQFFGPGTRLTVL.

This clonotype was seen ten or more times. CDR3 nucleotides: TGTGCCAGCAGCCAAGGACTAGCGGGGTCCCTTTCCCAGTACTTC. It encodes CASSQGLAGSLSQYF. The V and J genes are TRBV5-6 and TRBJ2-5, with 12 positions matching TRBD2. The CDR3 is made up of 15 amino acids. V was pared by 4 bases and J by 9 bases, with 10 bases of the junction left unmatched. The germline V gene has CDR1 SGHDT and CDR2 YYEEEE.

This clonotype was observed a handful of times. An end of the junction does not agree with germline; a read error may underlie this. The CDR3 nucleotides are TGTGCCAGCAGCAAGGACAGGGGCAATGAAGAACTGTTTTTT. As protein: CASSKDRGNEELFF. The J gene is TRBJ1-4, the V gene TRBV12-3 or TRBV12-4; 9 nucleotides match TRBD1. CDR3 size: 14 residues.

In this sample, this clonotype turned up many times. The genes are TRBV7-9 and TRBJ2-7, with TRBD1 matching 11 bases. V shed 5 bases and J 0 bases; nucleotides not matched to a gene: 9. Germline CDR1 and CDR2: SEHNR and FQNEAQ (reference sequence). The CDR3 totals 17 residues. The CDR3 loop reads CASSALPGQGDSYEQYF. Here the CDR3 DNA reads TGTGCCAGCAGCGCCCTTCCGGGACAGGGGGACTCCTACGAGCAGTACTTC.

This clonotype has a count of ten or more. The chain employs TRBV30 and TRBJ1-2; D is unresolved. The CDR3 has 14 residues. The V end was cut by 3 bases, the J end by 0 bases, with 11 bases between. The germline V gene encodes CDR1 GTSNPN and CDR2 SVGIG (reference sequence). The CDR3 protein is CAWSGRLANYGYTF. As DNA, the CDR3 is TGTGCCTGGAGCGGACGGTTAGCTAACTATGGCTACACCTTC. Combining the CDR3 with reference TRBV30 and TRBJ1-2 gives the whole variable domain SQTIHQWPATLVQPVGSPLSLECTVEGTSNPNLYWYRQAAGRGLQLLFYSVGIGQISSEVPQNLSASRPQDRQFILSSKKLLLSDSGFYLCAWSGRLANYGYTFGSGTRLTVV.

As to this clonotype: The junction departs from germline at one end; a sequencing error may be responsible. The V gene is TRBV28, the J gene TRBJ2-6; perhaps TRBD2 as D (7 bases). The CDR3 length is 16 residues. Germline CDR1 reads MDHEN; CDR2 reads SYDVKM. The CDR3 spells CASSLWGGVEANVLTF. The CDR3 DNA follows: TGTGCCAGCAGTCTATGGGGGGGCGTGGAGGCCAACGTCCTGACTTTC.

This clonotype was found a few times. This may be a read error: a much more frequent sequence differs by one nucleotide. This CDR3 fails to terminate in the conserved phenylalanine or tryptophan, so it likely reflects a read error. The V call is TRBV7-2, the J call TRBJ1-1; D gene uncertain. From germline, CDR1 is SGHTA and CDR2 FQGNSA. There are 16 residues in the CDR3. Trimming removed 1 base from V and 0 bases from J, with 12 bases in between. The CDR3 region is CASSLGPSHLNTEAFL. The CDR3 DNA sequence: TGTGCCAGCAGCTTAGGTCCCTCACACCTGAACACTGAAGCTTTCCTT.

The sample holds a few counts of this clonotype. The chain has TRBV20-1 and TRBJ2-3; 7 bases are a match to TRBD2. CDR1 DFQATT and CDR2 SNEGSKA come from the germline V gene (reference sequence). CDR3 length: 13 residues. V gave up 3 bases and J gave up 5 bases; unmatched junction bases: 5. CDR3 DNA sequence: TGCAGTGCTAGGTCGGTAGCGGGAGATACGCAGTATTTT. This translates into CSARSVAGDTQYF.

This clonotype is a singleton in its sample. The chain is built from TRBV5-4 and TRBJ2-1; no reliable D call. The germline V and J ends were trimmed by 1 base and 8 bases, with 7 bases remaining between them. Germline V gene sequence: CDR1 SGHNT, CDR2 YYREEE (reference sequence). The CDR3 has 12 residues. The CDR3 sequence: CASSLSVDEQFF. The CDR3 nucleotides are TGTGCCAGCAGCTTGAGTGTCGATGAGCAGTTCTTC. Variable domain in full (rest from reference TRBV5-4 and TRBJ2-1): ETGVTQSPTHLIKTRGQQVTLRCSSQSGHNTVSWYQQALGQGPQFIFQYYREEENGRGNFPPRFSGLQFPNYSSELNVNALELDDSALYLCASSLSVDEQFFGPGTRLTVL.

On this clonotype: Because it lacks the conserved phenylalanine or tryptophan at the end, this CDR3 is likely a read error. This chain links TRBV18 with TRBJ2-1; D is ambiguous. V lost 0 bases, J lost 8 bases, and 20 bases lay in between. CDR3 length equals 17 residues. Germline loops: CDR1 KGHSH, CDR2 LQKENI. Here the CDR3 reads CASSPPVSYLRDDEQFL. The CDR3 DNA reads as TGTGCCAGCTCACCACCGGTATCATACCTACGCGACGATGAGCAGTTCCTC.